The present TCR beta chain was sequenced within a study of blood T cell repertoires in COVID-19. Study background: PBMCs, B-cell-depleted T cells, or T cells provided the cDNA or gDNA that made up the material.

Participant age was roughly 18 to 89 years, and participants resided in fewer than 30 US areas. Germline CDR1 reads LNHDA; CDR2 reads SQIVND (reference sequence). Germline trimming cut 5 bases from V and 4 bases from J; bases unmatched to any gene: 9. The CDR3 spans 15 residues. Generated by immunoSEQ multiplex PCR, the TCRdb table keeps only in-frame clones and is missing some. The sample has approximately 190,000 clones, less than 90% seen once. This clone was observed once. The chain couples TRBV19 to TRBJ2-7, with 9 nucleotides matching TRBD1. The source material was PBMCs or T cells enriched from blood (not recorded which). The sequence was collected from a woman in her twenties or thirties who had been exposed to COVID-19. CDR3 DNA sequence: TGTGCCAGTAGTCTAAGACAGGGGGATCGGTACGAGCAGTACTTC. It encodes CASSLRQGDRYEQYF.